The text below deals with one T cell receptor beta chain. In its sample, this clone was seen a few times. There is no known antigen for this receptor. Per-base quality was not reported, and no clone a single base away is much larger than it. These data belong to a study of blood T cell repertoires in COVID-19 (dated by TCRdb to the early 2020s). With regard to the full study: Collaborator samples came from the United States, Italy and Spain and covered acute and convalescent phases of COVID-19. The material from the prospective study consisted of cDNA or gDNA derived from T cells, B-cell-depleted T cells, or PBMCs. The dataset comprised deeply sampled blood TCRbeta repertoires from subjects exposed to, actively infected with, or recovered from COVID-19. A freely available public database, intended as a resource for researchers studying the immune response to SARS-CoV-2, is where the repertoires were released. The samples were drawn from two sources: the first 160 participants of the ongoing ImmuneRACE study, and 1,200 or so subjects contributed by 6 global collaborators. The sample metadata nearly always contained a de-identified subject ID, COVID-19 status, age in years and sex. Where HLA class I and class II types were available, the types were taken from metadata supplied by the sample provider, not from assay-based typing. What the research found in general, with its limitations: How much clinical and demographic metadata was included differed by source and by participant, and the metadata was provided uncurated.

Participants in the prospective study were enrolled through a virtual design, were aged roughly 18 to 100 years, and lived in roughly 26 United States geographic areas. To assign participants to cohorts, the prospective study relied on clinical history that participants themselves reported in a screening survey and a study questionnaire. Each participant in the prospective study had whole blood, serum and a nasopharyngeal or oropharyngeal swab collected by mobile phlebotomists. Additional blood draws and questionnaires over an approximately two-month period could optionally be provided by prospective study participants. Blood samples from the prospective study were shipped frozen or at room temperature prior to DNA extraction. The immunoSEQ Assay, a bias-controlled multiplex PCR, was used to amplify TCRbeta CDR3 regions from genomic DNA. The published analysis was carried out like this. The number of nucleated cells in each sample was estimated by amplification of reference gene primers within the assay. To quantify the absolute abundance of each unique TCRbeta CDR3 rearrangement, sequence reads were collapsed and filtered. For each sample, productive Simpson clonality was calculated by taking the square root of Simpson's diversity index across productive rearrangements. The immuneACCESS repertoire file appears here via TCRdb, limited to in-frame rearrangements. These files lack a portion of the clones; in checked studies, under half of the deficit traces to unresolved V genes, and the cause of the others is not known. V, J and clone size derive from that table, while D and trimming were established from the DNA sequence. Across this sample there are roughly 200,000 clones, with roughly nine tenths seen only once. Together, the top ten hold approximately 2.3% of the sample.

Input material: PBMCs or T cells enriched from blood (not recorded which). This receptor was identified in a woman aged 40 to 55 with acute COVID-19.

The CDR3 corresponds to CSASVGTGGYQPQHF. The nucleotide sequence is given as TGCAGTGCTAGTGTAGGGACAGGGGGCTATCAGCCCCAGCATTTT. The receptor chain draws on TRBV20-1 and TRBJ1-5; 12 nucleotides in the junction match TRBD1. There are 15 amino acids in the CDR3, from cysteine to phenylalanine inclusive. Only the CDR3 part of the read is kept: 45 bases, read in frame from the first base. The germline V gene (reference sequence) provides CDR1 DFQATT and CDR2 SNEGSKA. Trimming removed 3 bases from V and 5 bases from J; the gene matches leave 5 bases unexplained.